A selection of T cell receptor beta chains follows, all from one sample in a study of T cell clonotyping in hematopoietic cell transplantation. Sequenced by immunoSEQ multiplex PCR; TCRdb stores in-frame clones only, minus some. In the table there are 3,000 to 3,500 clones, 60% to 65% of which are singletons. This specimen was peripheral blood mononuclear cells, taken 30 days after allogeneic stem cell transplant. These receptors all come from a female patient under 45 who had an allogeneic stem cell transplant, so T cells may come from the graft donor. Some clones in this sample may be carry-over from other donors' samples. The CDR3 runs from the conserved cysteine through the conserved F or W. The D gene is left open where the match is weak. Size is stated for part of the rows, as once, few or many counts, or as a class when the clone is expanded.

CDR3nt: TGTGCCAGCAGCGCCGGACAGGGGGCCACCTACGAGCAGTACTTC
CDR3aa: CASSAGQGATYEQYF
abundance: .
len: 15
d_gene: TRBD1
j_gene: TRBJ2-7
v_gene: TRBV9

CDR3nt: TGTGCCAGTAGTATAGATTTTTTAGGGGCAGCAGATAATTCACCCCTCCACTTT
CDR3aa: CASSIDFLGAADNSPLHF
abundance: .
len: 18
d_gene: .
j_gene: TRBJ1-6
v_gene: TRBV19

CDR3nt: TGTGCCAGTAGTTCCTCTGAGGCCTACTATGGCTACACCTTC
CDR3aa: CASSSSEAYYGYTF
abundance: .
len: 14
d_gene: .
j_gene: TRBJ1-2
v_gene: TRBV19

CDR3nt: TGTGCCAGCAGCCAAGATACAGGGGGCAAAGGCTACACCTTC
CDR3aa: CASSQDTGGKGYTF
abundance: .
len: 14
d_gene: TRBD1
j_gene: TRBJ1-2
v_gene: TRBV4-2

CDR3nt: TGCGCCAGCAGCCCGGGACAGGGGATCGCTAATGAAAAACTGTTTTTT
CDR3aa: CASSPGQGIANEKLFF
abundance: .
len: 16
d_gene: TRBD1
j_gene: TRBJ1-4
v_gene: TRBV5-1

CDR3nt: TGTGCCTGGAGTGTAACGGCCTACGAGCAGTACTTC
CDR3aa: CAWSVTAYEQYF
abundance: .
len: 12
d_gene: .
j_gene: TRBJ2-7
v_gene: TRBV30

CDR3nt: TGTGCCAGCAGCCTGACAGGGGTGGATGGCTACACCTTC
CDR3aa: CASSLTGVDGYTF
abundance: medium-sized
len: 13
d_gene: TRBD1
j_gene: TRBJ1-2
v_gene: TRBV27

CDR3nt: TGTGCCAGCTCACCCCCCACGGGCTCCTATAATTCACCCCTCCACTTT
CDR3aa: CASSPPTGSYNSPLHF
abundance: .
len: 16
d_gene: .
j_gene: TRBJ1-6
v_gene: TRBV18

CDR3nt: TGTGCCAGCAGTTTATTCTTCTGGGACAGGGATGGCTACACCTTC
CDR3aa: CASSLFFWDRDGYTF
abundance: few
len: 15
d_gene: TRBD1
j_gene: TRBJ1-2
v_gene: TRBV27

CDR3nt: TGTGCCAGCAGCTTAGATGAGGGTACGCAGTATTTT
CDR3aa: CASSLDEGTQYF
abundance: once
len: 12
d_gene: .
j_gene: TRBJ2-3
v_gene: TRBV7-8

CDR3nt: TGCGCCAGCAGCTACCGGTCCGGGGGGACAGGGAACACTGAAGCTTTCTTT
CDR3aa: CASSYRSGGTGNTEAFF
abundance: .
len: 17
d_gene: TRBD1
j_gene: TRBJ1-1
v_gene: TRBV5-1

CDR3nt: TGTGCCAGCAGCTTAGCGGGGACAGGGTACAATGAGCAGTTCTTC
CDR3aa: CASSLAGTGYNEQFF
abundance: .
len: 15
d_gene: TRBD1
j_gene: TRBJ2-1
v_gene: TRBV13

CDR3nt: TGTGCCAGCGGGACCGGGACAGGGGGATATGGCTACACCTTC
CDR3aa: CASGTGTGGYGYTF
abundance: .
len: 14
d_gene: TRBD1
j_gene: TRBJ1-2
v_gene: TRBV5-4

CDR3nt: TGTGCCAGCAGTTTAGTAGGAGGGGAGAATTGCTACACCTTC
CDR3aa: CASSLVGGENCYTF
abundance: .
len: 14
d_gene: .
j_gene: TRBJ1-2
v_gene: TRBV28

CDR3nt: TGCGCCAGCAGCCCACAGGGCTACGAGCAGTACTTC
CDR3aa: CASSPQGYEQYF
abundance: .
len: 12
d_gene: .
j_gene: TRBJ2-7
v_gene: TRBV4-1

CDR3nt: TGTGCCAGTAGCGTAGGACAGGGTGACGCTTTCTTT
CDR3aa: CASSVGQGDAFF
abundance: few
len: 12
d_gene: TRBD1
j_gene: TRBJ1-1
v_gene: TRBV19

CDR3nt: TGCAGCGTGAGGGACAGGGGTCCCTATGGCTACACCTTC
CDR3aa: CSVRDRGPYGYTF
abundance: few
len: 13
d_gene: TRBD1
j_gene: TRBJ1-2
v_gene: TRBV29-1

CDR3nt: TGTGCCTGGAGTGACCGGGACAGGGGCGAGCAGTACTTC
CDR3aa: CAWSDRDRGEQYF
abundance: .
len: 13
d_gene: TRBD1
j_gene: TRBJ2-7
v_gene: TRBV30

CDR3nt: TGTGCCAGCAGTTACTCCAGATATGGGACTGAAGCTTTCTTT
CDR3aa: CASSYSRYGTEAFF
abundance: .
len: 14
d_gene: .
j_gene: TRBJ1-1
v_gene: TRBV6-5

CDR3nt: TGCGCCAGCGGACAGGTCCGGAGATACGAGCAGTACTTC
CDR3aa: CASGQVRRYEQYF
abundance: few
len: 13
d_gene: TRBD1
j_gene: TRBJ2-7
v_gene: TRBV23-1

CDR3nt: TGTGCCAGCGGAGGGGACGGGGGGGAGCAGTTCTTC
CDR3aa: CASGGDGGEQFF
abundance: .
len: 12
d_gene: TRBD2
j_gene: TRBJ2-1
v_gene: TRBV5-4

CDR3nt: TGCAGCACGTGGGGTGTCTCCTACAATGAGCAGTTCTTC
CDR3aa: CSTWGVSYNEQFF
abundance: .
len: 13
d_gene: .
j_gene: TRBJ2-1
v_gene: TRBV29-1

CDR3nt: TGTGCCTGGAGGGCCGGCAGAAATCAGCCCCAGCATTTT
CDR3aa: CAWRAGRNQPQHF
abundance: .
len: 13
d_gene: .
j_gene: TRBJ1-5
v_gene: TRBV30

CDR3nt: TGTGCCTGGAGTGTCGGCCTAGCGGGGAGAGCCGGGGAGCTGTTTTTT
CDR3aa: CAWSVGLAGRAGELFF
abundance: .
len: 16
d_gene: TRBD2
j_gene: TRBJ2-2
v_gene: TRBV30

CDR3nt: TGTGCCACCCCTCGAGAGGACAGGGGGACCAAAAACATTCAGTACTTC
CDR3aa: CATPREDRGTKNIQYF
abundance: .
len: 16
d_gene: TRBD1
j_gene: TRBJ2-4
v_gene: TRBV2

CDR3nt: TGTGCCAGCAGCACGATCCGGACAGGGCAAAGGGGAAACACCATATATTTT
CDR3aa: CASSTIRTGQRGNTIYF
abundance: .
len: 17
d_gene: TRBD1
j_gene: TRBJ1-3
v_gene: TRBV7-6

CDR3nt: TGTGCCAGCAGTTTATCGAGCAGGGGCTATCAGCCCCAGCATTTT
CDR3aa: CASSLSSRGYQPQHF
abundance: .
len: 15
d_gene: .
j_gene: TRBJ1-5
v_gene: TRBV27

CDR3nt: TGCGCCAGCAGCTTGGTTGGGGGGGGACACCAAGAGACCCAGTACTTC
CDR3aa: CASSLVGGGHQETQYF
abundance: .
len: 16
d_gene: TRBD2
j_gene: TRBJ2-5
v_gene: TRBV5-1

CDR3nt: TGCGCCAGCAGCCAAGAATCCAGAGGAGAGACCCAGTACTTC
CDR3aa: CASSQESRGETQYF
abundance: .
len: 14
d_gene: .
j_gene: TRBJ2-5
v_gene: TRBV4-1

CDR3nt: TGTGCCAGTAGCCCGACGCCCTCGGGGCGTAATTCACCCCTCCACTTT
CDR3aa: CASSPTPSGRNSPLHF
abundance: .
len: 16
d_gene: .
j_gene: TRBJ1-6
v_gene: TRBV19

CDR3nt: TGTGCCAGCAGTCAATATGAAGCTTTCTTT
CDR3aa: CASSQYEAFF
abundance: .
len: 10
d_gene: .
j_gene: TRBJ1-1
v_gene: TRBV2

CDR3nt: TGTGCCAGCAGCTTAGGACAGGGGGGGACCTACGAGCAGTACTTC
CDR3aa: CASSLGQGGTYEQYF
abundance: large
len: 15
d_gene: TRBD1
j_gene: TRBJ2-7
v_gene: TRBV9

CDR3nt: TGTGCCAGCAGTTACGAGTTGATGAACACTGAAGCTTTCTTT
CDR3aa: CASSYELMNTEAFF
abundance: .
len: 14
d_gene: .
j_gene: TRBJ1-1
v_gene: TRBV6-5

CDR3nt: TGTGCCAGCAGCTTGGGGGGCGCCGGGGAGCTGTTTTTT
CDR3aa: CASSLGGAGELFF
abundance: .
len: 13
d_gene: .
j_gene: TRBJ2-2
v_gene: TRBV5-6

CDR3nt: TGCGCCAGCAGCGGGTGGGAGGGGGGCTACACCTTC
CDR3aa: CASSGWEGGYTF
abundance: .
len: 12
d_gene: .
j_gene: TRBJ1-2
v_gene: TRBV5-1

CDR3nt: TGTGCCAGCAGTTACGCCATTCCCGGGACAGGCTACGAGCAGTACTTC
CDR3aa: CASSYAIPGTGYEQYF
abundance: .
len: 16
d_gene: TRBD1
j_gene: TRBJ2-7
v_gene: TRBV6-6

CDR3nt: TGTGCCAGTAGTAGACAGGGGTGGGGTCAGCCCCAGCATTTT
CDR3aa: CASSRQGWGQPQHF
abundance: few
len: 14
d_gene: TRBD1
j_gene: TRBJ1-5
v_gene: TRBV19

CDR3nt: TGTGCCAGCAGCCAAGATTTTTTAGCAGGGGCGCGGTTCGAAAAACTGTTTTTT
CDR3aa: CASSQDFLAGARFEKLFF
abundance: large
len: 18
d_gene: .
j_gene: TRBJ1-4
v_gene: TRBV4-2

CDR3nt: TGTGCCAGCAGTGCCCGGACAGGGGGTGGGTTTGGCTACACCTTC
CDR3aa: CASSARTGGGFGYTF
abundance: few
len: 15
d_gene: TRBD1
j_gene: TRBJ1-2
v_gene: TRBV25-1

CDR3nt: TGTGCCAGCAGCTACCCCGGGACAAGGATGGGCTACAATGAGCAGTTCTTC
CDR3aa: CASSYPGTRMGYNEQFF
abundance: once
len: 17
d_gene: .
j_gene: TRBJ2-1
v_gene: TRBV27

CDR3nt: TGCAGCGTTCCGGCGGAAAGGGGCGAGCAGTACTTC
CDR3aa: CSVPAERGEQYF
abundance: .
len: 12
d_gene: .
j_gene: TRBJ2-7
v_gene: TRBV29-1

CDR3nt: TGTGCCAGTAGTACAGGGACAGGGGCCTACGAGCAGTACTTC
CDR3aa: CASSTGTGAYEQYF
abundance: .
len: 14
d_gene: TRBD1
j_gene: TRBJ2-7
v_gene: TRBV19